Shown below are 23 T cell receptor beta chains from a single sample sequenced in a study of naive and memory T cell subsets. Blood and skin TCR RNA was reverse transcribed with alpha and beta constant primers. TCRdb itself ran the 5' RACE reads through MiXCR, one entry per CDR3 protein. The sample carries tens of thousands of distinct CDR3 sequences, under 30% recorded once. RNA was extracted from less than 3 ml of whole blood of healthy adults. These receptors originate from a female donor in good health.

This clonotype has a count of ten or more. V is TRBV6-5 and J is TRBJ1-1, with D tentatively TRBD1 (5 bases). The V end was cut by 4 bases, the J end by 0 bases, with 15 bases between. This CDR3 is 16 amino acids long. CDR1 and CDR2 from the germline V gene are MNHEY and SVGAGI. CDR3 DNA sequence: TGTGCCAGCAGTTTAATGGCAGGGCGGATGAACACTGAAGCTTTCTTT. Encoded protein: CASSLMAGRMNTEAFF.

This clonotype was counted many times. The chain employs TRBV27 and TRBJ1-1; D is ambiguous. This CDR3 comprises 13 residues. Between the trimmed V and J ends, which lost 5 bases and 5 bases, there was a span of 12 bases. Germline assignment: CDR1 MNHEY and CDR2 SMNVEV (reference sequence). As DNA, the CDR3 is TGTGCCAGCAGTATAGCGGGAGTTACTGAAGCTTTCTTT. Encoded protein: CASSIAGVTEAFF.

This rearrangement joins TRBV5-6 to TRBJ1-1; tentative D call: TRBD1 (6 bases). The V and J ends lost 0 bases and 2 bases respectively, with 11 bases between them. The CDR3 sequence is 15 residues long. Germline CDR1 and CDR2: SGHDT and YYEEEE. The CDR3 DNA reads TGTGCCAGCAGCTTGGCCGGCAGGGGCAACACTGAAGCTTTCTTT. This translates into CASSLAGRGNTEAFF.

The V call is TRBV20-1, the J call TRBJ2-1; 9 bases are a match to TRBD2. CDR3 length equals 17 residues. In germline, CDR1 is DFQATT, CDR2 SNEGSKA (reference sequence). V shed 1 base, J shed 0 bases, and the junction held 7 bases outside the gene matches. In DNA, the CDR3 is TGCAGTGCTAGAGTCGGTAGCGGGAGAGGCTCCTACAATGAGCAGTTCTTC. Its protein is CSARVGSGRGSYNEQFF.

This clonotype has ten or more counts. The CDR3 DNA reads TGTGCCAGCAGCTTAGGGGGGTTGGCTTACTCACCCCTCCACTTT. Its translation: CASSLGGLAYSPLHF. The gene calls are TRBV13 and TRBJ1-6; no reliable D call. Germline V gives CDR1 PRHDT, CDR2 FYEKMQ (reference sequence). Deletions cut 0 bases from V and 10 bases from J, with 13 bases between. The CDR3 has 15 residues.

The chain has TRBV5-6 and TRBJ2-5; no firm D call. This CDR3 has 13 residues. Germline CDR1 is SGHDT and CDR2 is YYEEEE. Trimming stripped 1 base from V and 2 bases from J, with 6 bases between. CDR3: CASSLTNQETQYF. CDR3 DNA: TGTGCCAGCAGCTTGACTAATCAAGAGACCCAGTACTTC.

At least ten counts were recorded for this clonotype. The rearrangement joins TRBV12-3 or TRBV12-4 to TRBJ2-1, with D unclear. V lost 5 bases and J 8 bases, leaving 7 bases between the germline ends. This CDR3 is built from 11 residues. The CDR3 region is CASSTRYEQFF. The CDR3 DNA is TGTGCCAGCAGTACCCGGTATGAGCAGTTCTTC.

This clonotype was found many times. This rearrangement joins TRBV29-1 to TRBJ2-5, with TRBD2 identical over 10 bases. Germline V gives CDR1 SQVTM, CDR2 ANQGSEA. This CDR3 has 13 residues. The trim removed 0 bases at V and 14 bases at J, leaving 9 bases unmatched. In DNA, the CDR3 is TGCAGCGTTGAAGACCCATCGGGACTAGCGAGATACTTC. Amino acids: CSVEDPSGLARYF.

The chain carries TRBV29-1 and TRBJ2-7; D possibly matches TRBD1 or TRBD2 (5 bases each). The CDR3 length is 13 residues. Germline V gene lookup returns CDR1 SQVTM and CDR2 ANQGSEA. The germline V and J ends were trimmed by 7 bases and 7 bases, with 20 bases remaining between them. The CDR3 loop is CSARLGPSGEQYF. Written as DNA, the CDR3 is TGCAGCGCGCGTCTGGGACCTTCGGGGGAGCAGTACTTC.

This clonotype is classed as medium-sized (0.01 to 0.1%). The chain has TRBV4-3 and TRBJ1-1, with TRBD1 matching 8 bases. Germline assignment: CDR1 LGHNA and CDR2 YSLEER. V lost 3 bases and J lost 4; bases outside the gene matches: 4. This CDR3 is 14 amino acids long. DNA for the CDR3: TGCGCCAGCAGCCAGGACAGGGAGTTCACTGAAGCTTTCTTT. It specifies CASSQDREFTEAFF.

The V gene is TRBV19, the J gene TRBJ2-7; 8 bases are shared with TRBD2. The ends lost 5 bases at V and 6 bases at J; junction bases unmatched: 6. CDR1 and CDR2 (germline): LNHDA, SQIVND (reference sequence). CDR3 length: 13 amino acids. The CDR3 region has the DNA TGTGCCAGTAGTTGGAGCGGGAGAAGCGAGCAGTACTTC. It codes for CASSWSGRSEQYF.

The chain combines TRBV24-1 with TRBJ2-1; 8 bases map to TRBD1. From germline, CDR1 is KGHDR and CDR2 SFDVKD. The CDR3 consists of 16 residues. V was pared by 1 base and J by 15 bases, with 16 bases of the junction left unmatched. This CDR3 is CATSDFPSQGDNGPFF. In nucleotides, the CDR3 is TGTGCCACCAGTGATTTTCCTTCACAGGGGGACAACGGGCCGTTCTTC.

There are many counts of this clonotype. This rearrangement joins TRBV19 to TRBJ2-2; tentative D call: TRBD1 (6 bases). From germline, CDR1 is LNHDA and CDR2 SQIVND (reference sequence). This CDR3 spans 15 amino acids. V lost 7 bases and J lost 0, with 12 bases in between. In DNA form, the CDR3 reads TGTGCCAGTACCCTGGACAGCTCGAACACCGGGGAGCTGTTTTTT. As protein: CASTLDSSNTGELFF.

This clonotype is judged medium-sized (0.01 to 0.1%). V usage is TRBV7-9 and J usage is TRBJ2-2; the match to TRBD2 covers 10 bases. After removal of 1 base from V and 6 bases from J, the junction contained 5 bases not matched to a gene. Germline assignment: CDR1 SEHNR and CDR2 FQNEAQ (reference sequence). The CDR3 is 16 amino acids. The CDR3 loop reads CASSLVLAGVAGELFF. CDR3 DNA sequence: TGTGCCAGCAGCTTAGTTCTAGCGGGAGTAGCCGGGGAGCTGTTTTTT.

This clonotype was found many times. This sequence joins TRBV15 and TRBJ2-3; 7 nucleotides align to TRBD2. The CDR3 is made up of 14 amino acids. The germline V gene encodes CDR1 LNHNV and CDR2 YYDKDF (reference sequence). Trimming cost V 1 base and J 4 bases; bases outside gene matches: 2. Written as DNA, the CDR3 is TGTGCCACCAGCAGAGTGGGGGGGTCAGATACGCAGTATTTT. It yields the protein CATSRVGGSDTQYF.

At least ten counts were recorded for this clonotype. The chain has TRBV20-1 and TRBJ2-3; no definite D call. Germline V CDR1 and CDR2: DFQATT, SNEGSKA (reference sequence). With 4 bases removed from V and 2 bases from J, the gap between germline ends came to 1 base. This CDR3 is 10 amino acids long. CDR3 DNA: TGCAGTGCTACCACAGATACGCAGTATTTT. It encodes CSATTDTQYF.

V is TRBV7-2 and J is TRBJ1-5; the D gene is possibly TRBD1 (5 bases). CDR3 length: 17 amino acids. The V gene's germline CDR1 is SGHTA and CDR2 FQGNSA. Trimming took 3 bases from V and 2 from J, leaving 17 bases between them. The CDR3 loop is CASSLNGRGIGNQPQHF. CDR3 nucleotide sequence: TGTGCCAGCAGCTTGAACGGCCGGGGGATAGGCAATCAGCCCCAGCATTTT.

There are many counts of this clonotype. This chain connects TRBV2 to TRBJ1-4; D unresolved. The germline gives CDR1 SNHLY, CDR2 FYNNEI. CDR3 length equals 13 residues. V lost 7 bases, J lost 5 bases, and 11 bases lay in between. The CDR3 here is CASNPDLNEKLFF. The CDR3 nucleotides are TGTGCCAGCAACCCGGACTTAAATGAAAAACTGTTTTTT.

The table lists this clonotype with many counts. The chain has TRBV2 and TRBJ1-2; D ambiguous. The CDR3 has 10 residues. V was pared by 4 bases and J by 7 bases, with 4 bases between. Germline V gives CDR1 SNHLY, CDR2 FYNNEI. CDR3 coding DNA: TGTGCCAGCAGTGGTCTTGGCTACACCTTC. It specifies CASSGLGYTF.

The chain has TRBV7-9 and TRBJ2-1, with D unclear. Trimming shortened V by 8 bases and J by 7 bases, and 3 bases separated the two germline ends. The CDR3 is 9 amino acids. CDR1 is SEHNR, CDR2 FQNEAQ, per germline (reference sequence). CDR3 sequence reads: CASPNEQFF. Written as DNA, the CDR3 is TGTGCCAGCCCTAATGAGCAGTTCTTC.

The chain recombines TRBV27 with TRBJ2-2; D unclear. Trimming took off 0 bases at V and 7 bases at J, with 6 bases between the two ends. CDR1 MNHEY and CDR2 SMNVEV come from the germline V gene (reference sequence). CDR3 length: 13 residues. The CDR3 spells CASSLSQVGELFF. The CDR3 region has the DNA TGTGCCAGCAGTTTATCCCAAGTCGGGGAGCTGTTTTTT.

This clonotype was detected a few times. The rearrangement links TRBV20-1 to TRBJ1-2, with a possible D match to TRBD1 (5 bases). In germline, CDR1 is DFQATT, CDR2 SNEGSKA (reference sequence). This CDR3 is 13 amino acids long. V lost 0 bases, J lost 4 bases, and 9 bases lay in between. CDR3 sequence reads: CSARERGSYGYTF. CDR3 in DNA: TGCAGTGCTAGAGAGAGGGGATCCTATGGCTACACCTTC.

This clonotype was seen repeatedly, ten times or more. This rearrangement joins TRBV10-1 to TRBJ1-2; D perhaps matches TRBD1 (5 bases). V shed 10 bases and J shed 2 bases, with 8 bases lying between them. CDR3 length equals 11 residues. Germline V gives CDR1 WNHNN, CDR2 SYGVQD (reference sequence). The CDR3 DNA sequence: TGCGCCACACAGGAGAACTATGGCTACACCTTC. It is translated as CATQENYGYTF.